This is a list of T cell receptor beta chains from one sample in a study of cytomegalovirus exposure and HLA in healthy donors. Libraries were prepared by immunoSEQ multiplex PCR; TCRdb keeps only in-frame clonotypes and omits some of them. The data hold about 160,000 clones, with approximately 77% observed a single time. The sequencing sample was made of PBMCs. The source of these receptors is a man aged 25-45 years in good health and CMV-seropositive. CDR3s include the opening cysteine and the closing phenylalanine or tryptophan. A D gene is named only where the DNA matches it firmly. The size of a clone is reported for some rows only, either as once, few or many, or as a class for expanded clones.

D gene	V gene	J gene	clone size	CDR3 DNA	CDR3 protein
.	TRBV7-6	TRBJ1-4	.	TGTGCCAGCACCCACACCTCGGGGTTGGGAGAAAAACTGTTTTTT	CASTHTSGLGEKLFF
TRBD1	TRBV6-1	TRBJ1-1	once	TGTGCCAGCAGTGGAGGCAGGGGGTGGGTCACTGAAGCTTTCTTT	CASSGGRGWVTEAFF
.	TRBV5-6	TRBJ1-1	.	TGTGCCAGCAGCTTGGGAGGGGGCACTGAAGCTTTCTTT	CASSLGGGTEAFF
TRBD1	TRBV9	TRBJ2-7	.	TGTGCCAGCAGCGCCGATCGCGGACAGGGAGCCTACGAGCAGTACTTC	CASSADRGQGAYEQYF
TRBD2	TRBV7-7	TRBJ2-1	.	TGTGCCAGCAGCTCGAGCGGGACTTACAATGAGCAGTTCTTC	CASSSSGTYNEQFF
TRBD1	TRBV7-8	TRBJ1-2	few	TGTGCCAGCAGCTTACTCGACAGGGGTTCCTATGGCTACACCTTC	CASSLLDRGSYGYTF
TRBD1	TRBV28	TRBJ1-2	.	TGTGCCAGCAGTTGGACAGGGGCAGGCTATGGCTACACCTTC	CASSWTGAGYGYTF
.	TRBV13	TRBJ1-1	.	TGTGCCAGCAGCTTTCCCCCAGGGGCAATGAACACTGAAGCTTTCTTT	CASSFPPGAMNTEAFF
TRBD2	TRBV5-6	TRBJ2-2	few	TGTGCCAGCAGCTTATCTAGCGGGGGGCCGACGAACACCGGGGAGCTGTTTTTT	CASSLSSGGPTNTGELFF
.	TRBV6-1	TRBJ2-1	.	TGTGCCAGCAGTGAAGCAGCAGGCCCCAGTCCCAATGAGCAGTTCTTC	CASSEAAGPSPNEQFF
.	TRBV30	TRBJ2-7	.	TGTGCCTGGAGTGTCCTAGAAGGGGGCTCCTACGAGCAGTACTTC	CAWSVLEGGSYEQYF
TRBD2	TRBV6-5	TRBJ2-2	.	TGTGCCAGCAGACCGCGGGGGTCCTACACCGGGGAGCTGTTTTTT	CASRPRGSYTGELFF
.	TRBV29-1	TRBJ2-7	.	TGCAGCGTTGGCCAGGGGCTTCGGCGTATATACGAGCAGTACTTC	CSVGQGLRRIYEQYF
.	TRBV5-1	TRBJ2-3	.	TGCGCCAGCAGCTTGGGGGGGGAGGAGCAGTATTTT	CASSLGGEEQYF
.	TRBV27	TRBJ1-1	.	TGTGCCAGCAGAGACAGGAACACTGAAGCTTTCTTT	CASRDRNTEAFF
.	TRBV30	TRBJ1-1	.	TGTGCCTGCCCTGAATTGGGCAGTGAAGCTTTCTTT	CACPELGSEAFF
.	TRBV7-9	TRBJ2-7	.	TGTGCCAGCAGCTTAGCGGGCAGCTACGAGCAGTACTTC	CASSLAGSYEQYF
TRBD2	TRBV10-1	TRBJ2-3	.	TGCGCCGGACGGGTAAAGCGGGGGGGCACAGATACGCAGTATTTT	CAGRVKRGGTDTQYF
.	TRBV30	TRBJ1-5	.	TGTGCCTGGAGTGAGGGGGGAGGGGGGTATCAGCCCCAGCATTTT	CAWSEGGGGYQPQHF
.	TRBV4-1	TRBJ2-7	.	TGCGCCAGCAGCCAGCTTTCCTACGGCGGGTACGAGCAGTACTTC	CASSQLSYGGYEQYF
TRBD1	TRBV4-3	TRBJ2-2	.	TGCGCCAGCAGCCTGACAGGGGACACCGGGGAGCTGTTTTTT	CASSLTGDTGELFF
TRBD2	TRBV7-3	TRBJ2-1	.	TGTGCCAGCAGCTTATCACTCAGAGAGCGGGGGGTTTCCTACAATGAGCAGTTCTTC	CASSLSLRERGVSYNEQFF
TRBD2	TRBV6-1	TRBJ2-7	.	TGTGCCAGCAGTGAACTAGCGGGCTCCTACGAGCAGTACTTC	CASSELAGSYEQYF
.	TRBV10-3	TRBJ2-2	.	TGTGCCATCCGACAGGACACCGGGGAGCTGTTTTTT	CAIRQDTGELFF
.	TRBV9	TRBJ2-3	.	TGTGCCAGCAGCGCCAGGACAGTCATCACAGATACGCAGTATTTT	CASSARTVITDTQYF
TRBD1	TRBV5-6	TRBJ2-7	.	TGTGCCAGCAGCTTGGCCAGGGGGCCGTACGAGCAGTACTTC	CASSLARGPYEQYF
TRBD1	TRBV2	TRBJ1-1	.	TGTGCCAGCACCCCTGACAGGGCAGATGAAGCTTTCTTT	CASTPDRADEAFF
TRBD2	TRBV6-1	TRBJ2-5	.	TGTGCCAGCAGTCGACTAGCGGGCAACCAAGAGACCCAGTACTTC	CASSRLAGNQETQYF
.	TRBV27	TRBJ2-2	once	TGTGCCAGCAGTTTATATCAGGGAACCGGGGAGCTGTTTTTT	CASSLYQGTGELFF
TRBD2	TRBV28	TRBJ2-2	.	TGTGCCAGCAACCCAAGCGGGGGGATAAACACCGGGGAGCTGTTTTTT	CASNPSGGINTGELFF
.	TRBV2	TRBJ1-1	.	TGTGCCAGCAAGGTCTATGAGGACACTGAAGCTTTCTTT	CASKVYEDTEAFF
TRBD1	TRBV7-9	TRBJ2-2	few	TGTGCCAGCAGCTTATACGGGACAGGAGCCGGGGAGCTGTTTTTT	CASSLYGTGAGELFF
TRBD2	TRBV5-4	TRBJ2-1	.	TGTGCCAGCAGCTCGGCGGGGGGGCAAAACTACAATGAGCAGTTCTTC	CASSSAGGQNYNEQFF
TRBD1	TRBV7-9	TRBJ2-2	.	TGTGCCAGCAGCTTACAGGGGGCCATCACCGGGGAGCTGTTTTTT	CASSLQGAITGELFF
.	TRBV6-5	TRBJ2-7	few	TGTGCCAGCAGTTACTTATTTGGCGGGGTGAGCGAGCAGTACTTC	CASSYLFGGVSEQYF
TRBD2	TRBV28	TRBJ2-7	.	TGTGCCAGCAGCCCCCTAAGGCCGGGGGGCTCCTACGAGCAGTACTTC	CASSPLRPGGSYEQYF
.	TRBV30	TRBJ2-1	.	TGTGCCTGGACGGTGAGCTCCTACAATGAGCAGTTCTTC	CAWTVSSYNEQFF
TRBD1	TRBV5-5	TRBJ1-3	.	TGTGCCAGCAGCTTCGAGGGGGCGCCCGGAAACACCATATATTTT	CASSFEGAPGNTIYF
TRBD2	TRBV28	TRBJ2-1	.	TGTGCCAGCAGTTTAATAACTAGCGGGGTCTACAATGAGCAGTTCTTC	CASSLITSGVYNEQFF
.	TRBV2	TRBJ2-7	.	TGTGCCAGCAGTGATCAGGGGTACTACGAGCAGTACTTC	CASSDQGYYEQYF
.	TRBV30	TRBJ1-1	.	TGTGCCTGGACAGGGGCCACTTACACTGAAGCTTTCTTT	CAWTGATYTEAFF
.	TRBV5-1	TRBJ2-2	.	TGCGCCAGCAGCTTGGCCGTTACCGGGGAGCTGTTTTTT	CASSLAVTGELFF
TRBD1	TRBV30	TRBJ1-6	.	TGTGCCTGGACCCCCGGACAGGGTCGGAATTCACCCCTCCACTTT	CAWTPGQGRNSPLHF
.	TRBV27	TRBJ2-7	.	TGTGTCTCGACGGGACTGAGCTCCTACGAGCAGTACTTC	CVSTGLSSYEQYF
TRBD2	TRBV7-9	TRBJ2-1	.	TGTGCCAGCAGCTTAGTGCCCGGGGGGGCCCAGGGTGAGCAGTTCTTC	CASSLVPGGAQGEQFF
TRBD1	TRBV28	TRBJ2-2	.	TGTGCCAGCAGAAGACCGGGACAGATAATAGGGGAGCTGTTTTTT	CASRRPGQIIGELFF
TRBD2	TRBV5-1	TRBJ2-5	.	TGCGCCAGCAGCGTGTCACTAGCGGGAGAGACCCAGTACTTC	CASSVSLAGETQYF
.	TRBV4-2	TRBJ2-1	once	TGTGCCAGCAGCCAGGGCAGAAGCTCCTACAATGAGCAGTTCTTC	CASSQGRSSYNEQFF
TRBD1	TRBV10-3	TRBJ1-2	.	TGTGCCATAAGACAGGGTACGGACTATGGCTACACCTTC	CAIRQGTDYGYTF